The 6 T cell receptor beta chains given below trace back to one sample, sequenced in a study of radiation and T cells in renal cell carcinoma. Using immunoSEQ multiplex PCR, the repertoire was profiled, and TCRdb retains in-frame clones only, with some absent. The table has more than 15,000 clones, around three fifths seen once. Treatment in this sample: treatment-naive control, cytoreductive nephrectomy. Here the sequenced sample was tumor tissue, taken from a patient whose treatment was nephrectomy without radiotherapy. The receptor source for this set is a man aged 50 to 59 with renal cell carcinoma.

A note on this clone: The germline gene is not matched at one end of the junction; a read error may be the cause. The V and J genes are TRBV5-4 and TRBJ2-2; maybe TRBD2 (5 bases). CDR1 and CDR2 from the germline V gene are SGHNT and YYREEE (reference sequence). The CDR3 extends over 13 amino acids. CDR3 region: CASSQEGRGELFF. The CDR3, as DNA: TGCGCCAGCAGCCAAGAGGGTCGAGGGGAGCTGTTTTTT.

V and J are TRBV4-2 and TRBJ1-6, with 9 bases lining up with TRBD1. Germline trimming cut 0 bases from V and 3 bases from J; bases unmatched to any gene: 6. Per germline, CDR1 LGHNA and CDR2 YNFKEQ. The CDR3 spans 18 residues. The CDR3 DNA is TGTGCCAGCAGCCAAGAATTGGCGGACAGGGGCTATAATTCACCCCTCCACTTT. It encodes CASSQELADRGYNSPLHF.

This chain uses TRBV5-1 with TRBJ1-2; a weak D match, TRBD1 (5 bases). Trimming took off 4 bases at V and 0 bases at J, with 13 bases between the two ends. Germline V gene sequence: CDR1 SGHRS, CDR2 YFSETQ. This CDR3 is 15 amino acids long. The CDR3 loop is CASSPLGVSNYGYTF. As DNA, the CDR3 is TGCGCCAGCAGCCCCCTGGGGGTCTCTAACTATGGCTACACCTTC. Full variable domain (missing parts from reference TRBV5-1 and TRBJ1-2): KAGVTQTPRYLIKTRGQQVTLSCSPISGHRSVSWYQQTPGQGLQFLFEYFSETQRNKGNFPGRFSGRQFSNSRSEMNVSTLELGDSALYLCASSPLGVSNYGYTFGSGTRLTVV.

The chain carries TRBV28 and TRBJ2-3; 13 positions agree with TRBD2. The junction had 10 bases not matched to a gene; V was cut back by 8 bases and J by 2 bases. CDR3 length: 17 residues. Germline CDR1 and CDR2: MDHEN and SYDVKM. DNA of the CDR3: TGTGCCAGCGGAAATCCGGGACTAGCGGGGACCACAGATACGCAGTATTTT. The encoded protein is CASGNPGLAGTTDTQYF.

The chain links TRBV9 to TRBJ2-2; 12 positions agree with TRBD2. The germline CDR1 and CDR2 sequences are SGDLS and YYNGEE. Germline trimming cut 2 bases from V and 7 bases from J; bases unmatched to any gene: 6. The CDR3 loop spans 16 amino acids. This CDR3 is CASSVRLAGAVGELFF. In DNA, the CDR3 is TGTGCCAGCAGCGTGAGACTAGCGGGAGCCGTCGGGGAGCTGTTTTTT.

This clone was recorded only once. V and J are TRBV5-4 and TRBJ2-4; TRBD2 matches 7 bases. V lost 0 bases, J lost 1 base, and 10 bases stayed unmatched. The CDR3 has 18 residues. In germline, CDR1 is SGHNT, CDR2 YYREEE (reference sequence). CDR3 protein: CASSLDFGGGLAKNIQYF. The CDR3 DNA sequence: TGTGCCAGCAGCTTGGATTTTGGCGGGGGTCTGGCCAAAAACATTCAGTACTTC.